These 26 T cell receptor beta chains were sequenced from one sample in a study of shared clonotypes between healthy human individuals. Assay: immunoSEQ multiplex PCR; the TCRdb copy retains only in-frame clones and omits some. The sample includes some 1 million clones, 65% to 80% of them seen just once. Sequencing was carried out using memory CD4+ T cells sorted from blood. Described subset: CD45RA-negative fraction. These receptors were taken from a man between 18 and 35 years old in good health.

The gene calls are TRBV5-1 and TRBJ2-7, with 10 bases aligning to TRBD2. Per the germline V gene, CDR1 is SGHRS and CDR2 is YFSETQ. The ends lost 3 bases at V and 3 bases at J; junction bases unmatched: 9. This CDR3 region has 16 residues. CDR3 in amino acids: CASSWTSTSGFYEQYF. Written as DNA, the CDR3 is TGCGCCAGCAGCTGGACGTCGACTAGCGGGTTCTACGAGCAGTACTTC.

This clone appeared a few times. The rearrangement links TRBV18 to TRBJ1-1; 7 nucleotides agree with TRBD1. In germline, CDR1 is KGHSH, CDR2 LQKENI. The CDR3 covers 20 residues. V was clipped by 4 bases and J by 4 bases; unmatched bases: 24. The CDR3, as DNA: TGTGCCAGCTCACGTAATTCCGGACAGGCCAGAATGGAATCTGTCACTGAAGCTTTCTTT. It translates to CASSRNSGQARMESVTEAFF.

A remark on this clone: Other DNA sequences in the sample encode the same CDR3. V and J are TRBV5-1 and TRBJ1-1; 8 bases are shared with TRBD1. V trimming: 3 bases; J trimming: 1 base; junction bases outside the gene matches: 2. The CDR3 runs to 14 residues. Germline lookup yields CDR1 SGHRS and CDR2 YFSETQ. The CDR3 region is CASSSGTGNTEAFF. CDR3 nucleotide sequence: TGCGCCAGCAGCTCGGGGACAGGGAACACTGAAGCTTTCTTT.

The chain has TRBV7-2 and TRBJ2-7, with TRBD2 identical over 8 bases. The V segment lost 6 bases and the J segment 6 bases; nucleotides outside the gene matches: 7. Germline CDR1 and CDR2: SGHTA and FQGNSA. The CDR3 has 13 amino acids. CDR3 residues: CASRLSGSFEQYF. The CDR3 DNA reads TGTGCCAGCAGATTGAGCGGGAGCTTCGAGCAGTACTTC.

The V call is TRBV7-9, the J call TRBJ2-6, with D uncertain. V was trimmed by 2 bases and J by 0 bases, leaving 11 bases between them. The CDR3 loop spans 17 amino acids. Germline V gene lookup returns CDR1 SEHNR and CDR2 FQNEAQ (reference sequence). The CDR3 region is CASSLQTVSSGANVLTF. The CDR3 DNA sequence: TGTGCCAGCAGCTTACAGACCGTAAGCTCTGGGGCCAACGTCCTGACTTTC.

The chain links TRBV5-1 to TRBJ1-2; D is unclear. V lost 0 bases to trimming and J lost 4 bases, with 10 bases between them. Per germline, CDR1 SGHRS and CDR2 YFSETQ. The CDR3 totals 14 residues. The CDR3 DNA is TGCGCCAGCAGCTTGGTGGAGGGTCCCTATGGCTACACCTTC. Amino acid sequence: CASSLVEGPYGYTF.

V and J are TRBV19 and TRBJ1-4, with TRBD1 as a possible D gene (5 bases). CDR1 is LNHDA, CDR2 SQIVND, per germline (reference sequence). The V gene lost 7 bases and the J gene lost 8 bases, with 11 bases spanning the gap. The CDR3 runs 12 residues. This CDR3 is CASTVSGEKLFF. The CDR3, as DNA: TGTGCCAGTACCGTCTCAGGGGAAAAACTGTTTTTT.

The chain carries TRBV29-1 and TRBJ1-2, with D tentatively TRBD1 (6 bases). CDR1 and CDR2 (germline): SQVTM, ANQGSEA. Between the trimmed V and J ends, which lost 4 bases and 8 bases, there was a span of 14 bases. The CDR3 length is 12 residues. The CDR3 sequence: CSVGGPQEGYTF. Here the CDR3 DNA reads TGCAGCGTTGGGGGGCCTCAAGAGGGCTACACCTTC.

J is TRBJ1-3 and V is TRBV10-3; TRBD1 aligns across 7 bases. The trim removed 3 bases at V and 2 bases at J, leaving 10 bases unmatched. This CDR3 has 17 amino acids. The V gene's germline CDR1 is ENHRY and CDR2 SYGVKD. The CDR3 spells CAISELTGSSAGNTIYF. CDR3 sequence (DNA): TGTGCCATCAGTGAATTGACAGGGAGTAGTGCTGGAAACACCATATATTTT.

The J gene is TRBJ1-6, the V gene TRBV6-1; D gene uncertain. The ends were cut back, 3 bases at V and 0 bases at J, with 9 bases in the middle. The germline V gene has CDR1 MNHNS and CDR2 SASEGT. CDR3 length: 16 residues. The CDR3 sequence is CASSELGRSYNSPLHF. As DNA, the CDR3 is TGTGCCAGCAGTGAGTTGGGTCGCTCCTATAATTCACCCCTCCACTTT.

The CDR3 DNA follows: TGTGCCAGCAGCAAAAATGTGGAGGGCTATGGCTACACCTTC. This translates into CASSKNVEGYGYTF. The genes are TRBV21-1 and TRBJ1-2. TRBV21-1 is termed a pseudogene. This CDR3 has 14 residues.

For this clone: A read error may explain this, as a much larger clone is one base away. The same CDR3 can be traced to other DNA sequences in this sample. The chain's CDR3 is CASSSTSGGTDTQYF. CDR3 coding DNA: TGTGCCAGCAGCTCCACTAGCGGGGGCACAGATACGCAGTATTTT. The chain uses TRBV7-9 and TRBJ2-3; TRBD2 matches 10 bases. The length of the CDR3 is 15 residues. CDR1 and CDR2 (germline): SEHNR, FQNEAQ (reference sequence). The ends lost 4 bases at V and 1 base at J; junction bases unmatched: 2.

V and J are TRBV5-6 and TRBJ2-7; the D gene is possibly TRBD2 (6 bases). V dropped 4 bases and J dropped 3 bases, with 14 bases sitting between them. The length of the CDR3 is 14 residues. The germline V gene encodes CDR1 SGHDT and CDR2 YYEEEE. The CDR3 sequence: CASSLQGLYYEQYF. The CDR3 nucleotides read TGTGCCAGCAGCCTGCAAGGACTATACTACGAGCAGTACTTC.

In its sample, this clone was seen a few times. The chain is built from TRBV19 and TRBJ1-1; 8 bases map to TRBD1. The CDR3 consists of 14 residues. Trimming removed 9 bases from V and 2 bases from J; junction bases left unmatched: 8. Germline loops: CDR1 LNHDA, CDR2 SQIVND (reference sequence). The CDR3 loop is CASQHRGYNTEAFF. CDR3 bases: TGTGCCAGCCAACACAGGGGGTATAACACTGAAGCTTTCTTT. Looking up the rest from reference TRBV19 and TRBJ1-1 gives the full variable domain: DGGITQSPKYLFRKEGQNVTLSCEQNLNHDAMYWYRQDPGQGLRLIYYSQIVNDFQKGDIAEGYSVSREKKESFPLTVTSAQKNPTAFYLCASQHRGYNTEAFFGQGTRLTVV.

The chain has TRBV4-2 and TRBJ2-7; D might be TRBD2 (6 bases). This CDR3 region has 15 residues. V gave up 0 bases and J gave up 7 bases, with 16 bases separating them. Germline V lookup: CDR1 LGHNA, CDR2 YNFKEQ. The CDR3 DNA reads TGTGCCAGCAGCCAAGAGGAGGGCGGCGGACGGGAGCAGTACTTC. It translates to CASSQEEGGGREQYF.

V usage is TRBV6-5 and J usage is TRBJ1-2; D unclear. The CDR3 runs to 14 residues. Germline loops: CDR1 MNHEY, CDR2 SVGAGI. The V and J ends lost 0 bases and 5 bases respectively, with 10 bases between them. CDR3 region: CASSYSRGEYGYTF. In DNA form, the CDR3 reads TGTGCCAGCAGTTACTCGCGGGGAGAGTATGGCTACACCTTC.

The chain is built from TRBV6-1 and TRBJ1-5; tentative D call: TRBD1 (5 bases). This CDR3 is built from 14 residues. Germline CDR1 MNHNS, CDR2 SASEGT. V lost 2 bases and J lost 3, with 8 bases in between. The DNA for the CDR3 is TGTGCCAGCAGTGAACAGGGTGACAATCAGCCCCAGCATTTT. Encoded protein: CASSEQGDNQPQHF.

The J gene is TRBJ1-1, the V gene TRBV30, with a possible D match to TRBD1 (5 bases). V was cut by 5 bases and J by 1 base, with 11 bases left in between. The germline V gene encodes CDR1 GTSNPN and CDR2 SVGIG (reference sequence). There are 13 residues in the CDR3. CDR3 in amino acids: CAWDLQGNTEAFF. CDR3 bases: TGTGCCTGGGACCTTCAGGGGAACACTGAAGCTTTCTTT.

A word on this clone: The sample has other DNA sequences that encode this CDR3 too. The chain recombines TRBV28 with TRBJ1-4, with TRBD1 as a possible D gene (6 bases). The CDR3 loop spans 14 amino acids. In germline, CDR1 is MDHEN, CDR2 SYDVKM. Trimming took off 5 bases at V and 3 bases at J, with 10 bases between the two ends. The CDR3 loop is CASSPTGSNEKLFF. CDR3 nucleotide sequence: TGTGCCAGCAGTCCGACAGGTTCTAATGAAAAACTGTTTTTT.

The chain combines TRBV10-1 with TRBJ2-5; maybe TRBD2 (5 bases). Germline assignment: CDR1 WNHNN and CDR2 SYGVQD (reference sequence). V was cut by 0 bases and J by 1 base, with 12 bases left in between. There are 16 residues in the CDR3. The CDR3 reads CASSESSGRGQETQYF. CDR3 nucleotide sequence: TGCGCCAGCAGTGAGTCGAGTGGCCGGGGCCAAGAGACCCAGTACTTC.

With regard to this clone: The germline gene is not matched at one end of the junction; a read error may be the cause. The chain links TRBV5-1 to TRBJ1-6; D ambiguous. This CDR3 is 13 amino acids long. Looked up from germline, CDR1 is SGHRS and CDR2 is YFSETQ. The CDR3 protein is CASSLGKTSPLHF. The CDR3 region has the DNA TGTGCCAGCAGCTTGGGCAAAACTTCACCCCTCCACTTT.

The chain links TRBV2 to TRBJ1-3, with unresolved D. CDR3 length: 14 amino acids. The germline V and J ends were trimmed by 4 bases and 2 bases, with 9 bases remaining between them. Per germline, CDR1 SNHLY and CDR2 FYNNEI. CDR3: CASSGSVTGNTIYF. DNA of the CDR3: TGTGCCAGCAGTGGGTCTGTAACTGGAAACACCATATATTTT. The variable domain in full, with the rest retrieved from reference TRBV2 and TRBJ1-3, is EPEVTQTPSHQVTQMGQEVILRCVPISNHLYFYWYRQILGQKVEFLVSFYNNEISEKSEIFDDQFSVERPDGSNFTLKIRSTKLEDSAMYFCASSGSVTGNTIYFGEGSWLTVV.

Notes on this clone: A much bigger clone sits one base away, suggesting this may be a read error. J is TRBJ2-1 and V is TRBV5-4; TRBD2 matches at 9 bases. Unmatched junction bases numbered 3, after V lost 2 bases and J lost 0 bases. The CDR3 is 16 residues long. Per germline, CDR1 SGHNT and CDR2 YYREEE (reference sequence). CDR3: CASSLGSGSSYNEQFF. The CDR3 nucleotides are TGTGCCAGCAGCTTAGGTAGCGGGAGCTCCTACAATGAGCAGTTCTTC.

J is TRBJ1-1 and V is TRBV6-5; 7 bases line up with TRBD1. CDR1 is MNHEY, CDR2 SVGAGI, per germline. This CDR3 region has 13 residues. With 5 bases clipped from V and 5 bases from J, the junction kept 5 bases outside the gene matches. CDR3 bases: TGTGCCAGCAGTGCCCCAGGGGGAACTGAAGCTTTCTTT. It is translated as CASSAPGGTEAFF.

For this clone: Other DNA sequences from this sample encode an identical CDR3 as well. The CDR3 region has the DNA TGTGCCAGTAGTATCCGGGACAAAACCTACGAGCAGTACTTC. Amino acid sequence: CASSIRDKTYEQYF. The chain links TRBV19 to TRBJ2-7; possibly TRBD1 for D (6 bases). The length of the CDR3 is 14 residues. Germline CDR1 reads LNHDA; CDR2 reads SQIVND (reference sequence). Trimming stripped 3 bases from V and 2 bases from J, with 11 bases between.

This chain uses TRBV28 with TRBJ2-5, with 7 bases lining up with TRBD1. V trimming: 6 bases; J trimming: 5 bases; junction bases outside the gene matches: 6. The CDR3 loop spans 13 amino acids. CDR1 and CDR2 (germline): MDHEN, SYDVKM. CDR3 nucleotides: TGTGCCAGCAGGCGACAGGGAAGCGAGACCCAGTACTTC. It specifies CASRRQGSETQYF.